The next 14 T cell receptor beta chains were all read from a single sample in a study of T cell changes during pregnancy in multiple sclerosis. Clones were read by immunoSEQ multiplex PCR, and TCRdb kept only the in-frame ones, dropping some. The sample comprises tens of thousands of clones, under 95% of which are singletons, and approximately 1.5% rests with the top ten. Sequences were derived from peripheral blood, sampled in the third trimester of pregnancy. The receptor source for this set is a female donor in good health, enrolled as a control in a pregnancy study.

The V and J genes are TRBV4-3 and TRBJ1-5; 7 bases match TRBD1. The CDR3 is 18 residues long. The trim removed 0 bases at V and 0 bases at J, leaving 8 bases unmatched. Per the germline V gene, CDR1 is LGHNA and CDR2 is YSLEER. CDR3 nucleotide sequence: TGCGCCAGCAGCCAAGATGGCGCAGGGGGAAATAGCAATCAGCCCCAGCATTTT. Its protein is CASSQDGAGGNSNQPQHF.

V is TRBV6-4 and J is TRBJ2-7; TRBD2 might be the D (5 bases). Germline CDR1 and CDR2: MRHNA and SNTAGT. Trimming took 0 bases from V and 5 from J, leaving 17 bases between them. CDR3 size: 16 residues. CDR3 DNA: TGTGCCAGCAGTGACTCGAAACAAGGAATGCGGGACGAGCAGTACTTC. Translating gives CASSDSKQGMRDEQYF.

This chain links TRBV5-4 with TRBJ1-1, with 8 bases fitting TRBD1. Germline V gives CDR1 SGHNT, CDR2 YYREEE (reference sequence). There are 13 residues in the CDR3. V was pared by 3 bases and J by 8 bases, with 6 bases of the junction left unmatched. The CDR3 loop reads CASSSWDRREAFF. DNA for the CDR3: TGTGCCAGCAGCTCGTGGGACAGGCGGGAAGCTTTCTTT.

V and J are TRBV5-6 and TRBJ2-3; 16 bases line up with TRBD2. The germline V gene has CDR1 SGHDT and CDR2 YYEEEE. The junction had 5 bases not matched to a gene; V was cut back by 4 bases and J by 6 bases. The CDR3 consists of 16 residues. The CDR3 DNA is TGTGCCAGCAGCCCGGGGACTAGCGGGGGGGTGGATACGCAGTATTTT. Translated, it gives CASSPGTSGGVDTQYF. The variable domain in full, completed from reference TRBV5-6 and TRBJ2-3, reads DAGVTQSPTHLIKTRGQQVTLRCSPKSGHDTVSWYQQALGQGPQFIFQYYEEEERQRGNFPDRFSGHQFPNYSSELNVNALLLGDSALYLCASSPGTSGGVDTQYFGPGTRLTVL.

DNA of the CDR3: TGTGCCAGCAGCGTCCCGGGACAGGGTCCTACCTCACCCCTCCACTTT. It encodes CASSVPGQGPTSPLHF. V and J are TRBV28 and TRBJ1-6, with 9 bases fitting TRBD1. Trimming removed 6 bases from V and 10 bases from J; junction bases left unmatched: 13. The CDR3 sequence is 16 residues long. Germline V gene sequence: CDR1 MDHEN, CDR2 SYDVKM.

The gene calls are TRBV7-6 and TRBJ1-6; D is possibly TRBD1 (5 bases). With 7 bases removed from V and 7 bases from J, the gap between germline ends came to 11 bases. The CDR3 length is 13 residues. Germline CDR1 and CDR2: SGHVS and FNYEAQ. CDR3 sequence reads: CASTRGYNSPLHF. The CDR3 DNA reads TGTGCCAGCACCCGGGGGTACAATTCACCCCTCCACTTT. Drawing the rest from reference TRBV7-6 and TRBJ1-6, the complete variable domain is GAGVSQSPRYKVTKRGQDVALRCDPISGHVSLYWYRQALGQGPEFLTYFNYEAQQDKSGLPNDRFSAERPEGSISTLTIQRTEQRDSAMYRCASTRGYNSPLHFGNGTRLTVT.

The chain recombines TRBV15 with TRBJ2-3; TRBD1 matches 10 bases. The CDR3 has 14 residues. Trimming removed 7 bases from V and 3 bases from J; junction bases left unmatched: 4. The germline CDR1 and CDR2 sequences are LNHNV and YYDKDF (reference sequence). The CDR3 here is CATIGDRGTDTQYF. The CDR3 region has the DNA TGTGCCACCATCGGGGACAGGGGAACAGATACGCAGTATTTT.

The CDR3 DNA is TGTGCCAGCAGCTTAACCACTACAGGGACCCGTGGCTACACCTTC. As protein: CASSLTTTGTRGYTF. The rearrangement links TRBV7-2 to TRBJ1-2; the D gene is possibly TRBD1 (6 bases). V was trimmed by 2 bases and J by 7 bases, leaving 17 bases between them. CDR3 length equals 15 residues. Germline assignment: CDR1 SGHTA and CDR2 FQGNSA.

This chain links TRBV6-5 with TRBJ1-1; possibly TRBD1 for D (6 bases). The CDR3 is made up of 13 amino acids. The germline V and J ends were trimmed by 2 bases and 7 bases, with 11 bases remaining between them. Per the germline V gene, CDR1 is MNHEY and CDR2 is SVGAGI. In nucleotides, the CDR3 is TGTGCCAGCAGTTACGCGACAGGCGATGAAGCTTTCTTT. It specifies CASSYATGDEAFF.

The genes are TRBV27 and TRBJ2-2, with unresolved D. The germline gives CDR1 MNHEY, CDR2 SMNVEV (reference sequence). The CDR3 has 16 amino acids. Between the trimmed V and J ends, which lost 2 bases and 6 bases, there was a span of 16 bases. The CDR3 DNA follows: TGTGCCAGCAGTTTACGGTCTCTTATTATATCCGGGGAGCTGTTTTTT. Amino acids: CASSLRSLIISGELFF.

The count of this clone is one. The chain couples TRBV19 to TRBJ2-5, with a weak D call TRBD1 (5 bases). Germline V lookup: CDR1 LNHDA, CDR2 SQIVND (reference sequence). The V end lost 4 bases, the J end lost 5 bases, and 14 bases lay between the germline ends. The CDR3 contains 14 residues. Here the CDR3 reads CASSTSLGRETQYF. The CDR3 DNA reads as TGTGCCAGTAGTACTTCCCTGGGGCGGGAGACCCAGTACTTC.

J is TRBJ2-7 and V is TRBV15; no reliable D call. The CDR3 length is 12 residues. Germline V gives CDR1 LNHNV, CDR2 YYDKDF (reference sequence). V was shortened by 0 bases and J by 5 bases, with 5 bases between the two germline ends. CDR3 sequence reads: CATSRDTDEQYF. The CDR3 DNA reads as TGTGCCACCAGCAGAGATACAGACGAGCAGTACTTC.

This clone was seen more than once but under ten times. The V gene is TRBV27, the J gene TRBJ2-5, with D perhaps TRBD1 (6 bases). V was pared by 2 bases and J by 4 bases, with 8 bases between. In germline, CDR1 is MNHEY, CDR2 SMNVEV (reference sequence). The CDR3 has 13 amino acids. The CDR3 nucleotides are TGTGCCAGCAGTTTACGCAGGGGAGAGACCCAGTACTTC. Protein sequence: CASSLRRGETQYF.

This clone has just one count. V gene TRBV28 combines with J gene TRBJ1-2; TRBD1 matches at 12 bases. The germline V gene encodes CDR1 MDHEN and CDR2 SYDVKM. This CDR3 is built from 17 residues. The junction had 11 bases not matched to a gene; V was cut back by 5 bases and J by 4 bases. In DNA form, the CDR3 reads TGTGCCAGCAGTCTAACGGGACAGGGGGCATCTCGCTATGGCTACACCTTC. Residues: CASSLTGQGASRYGYTF.